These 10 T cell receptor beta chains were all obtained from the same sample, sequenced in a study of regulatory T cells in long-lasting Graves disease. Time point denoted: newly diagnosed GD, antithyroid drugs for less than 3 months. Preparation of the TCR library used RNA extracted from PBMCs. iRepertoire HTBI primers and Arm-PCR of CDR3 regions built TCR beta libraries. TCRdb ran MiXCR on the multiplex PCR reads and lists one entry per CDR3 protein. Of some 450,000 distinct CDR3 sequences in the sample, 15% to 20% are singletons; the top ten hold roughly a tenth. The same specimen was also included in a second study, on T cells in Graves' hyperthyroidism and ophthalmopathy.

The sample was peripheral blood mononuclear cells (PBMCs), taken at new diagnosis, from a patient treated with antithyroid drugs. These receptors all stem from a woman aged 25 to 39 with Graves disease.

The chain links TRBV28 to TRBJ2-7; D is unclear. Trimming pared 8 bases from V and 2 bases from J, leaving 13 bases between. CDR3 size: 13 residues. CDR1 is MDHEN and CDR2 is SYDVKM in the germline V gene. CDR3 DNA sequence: TGTGCCAGCCTGAATCTCAGGACCTACGAGCAGTACTTC. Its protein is CASLNLRTYEQYF. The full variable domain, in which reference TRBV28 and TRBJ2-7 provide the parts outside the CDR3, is DVKVTQSSRYLVKRTGEKVFLECVQDMDHENMFWYRQDPGLGLRLIYFSYDVKMKEKGDIPEGYSVSREKKERFSLILESASTNQTSMYLCASLNLRTYEQYFGPGTRLTVT.

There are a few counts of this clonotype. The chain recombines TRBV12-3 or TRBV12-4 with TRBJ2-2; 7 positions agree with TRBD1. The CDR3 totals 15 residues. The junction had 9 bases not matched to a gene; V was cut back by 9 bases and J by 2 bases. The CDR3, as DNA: TGTGCCAGTACTCGGGACAGCGCAAACACCGGGGAGCTGTTTTTT. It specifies CASTRDSANTGELFF.

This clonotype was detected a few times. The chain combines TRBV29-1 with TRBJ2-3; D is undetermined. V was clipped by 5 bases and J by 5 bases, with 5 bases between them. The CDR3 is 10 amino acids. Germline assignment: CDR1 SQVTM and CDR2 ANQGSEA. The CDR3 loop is CSVLEDTQYF. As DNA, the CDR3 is TGCAGCGTTCTGGAAGATACGCAGTATTTT.

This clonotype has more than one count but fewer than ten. The CDR3 sequence is CASSPGGPGYGYTF. CDR3 DNA: TGTGCCAGCAGCCCAGGAGGACCAGGCTATGGCTACACCTTC. V usage is TRBV7-9 and J usage is TRBJ1-2; D is undetermined. The V gene's germline CDR1 is SEHNR and CDR2 FQNEAQ (reference sequence). Trimming removed 5 bases at V and 4 bases at J, with 14 bases between. This CDR3 has 14 amino acids.

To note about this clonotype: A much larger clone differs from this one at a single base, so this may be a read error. The DNA of the CDR3 is TGTGCCAGTAGTATATCCTACAATGAGCAGTACTTC. It translates to CASSISYNEQYF. The gene calls are TRBV19 and TRBJ2-5; D not certain. The V end lost 2 bases, the J end lost 11 bases, and 12 bases lay between the germline ends. Germline V lookup: CDR1 LNHDA, CDR2 SQIVND (reference sequence). The CDR3 consists of 12 residues.

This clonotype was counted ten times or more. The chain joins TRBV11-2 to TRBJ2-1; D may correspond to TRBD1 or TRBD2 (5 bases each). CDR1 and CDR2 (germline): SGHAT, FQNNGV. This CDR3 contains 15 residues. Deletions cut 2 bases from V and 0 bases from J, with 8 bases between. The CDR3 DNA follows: TGTGCCAGCAGCTTAAGGGGACCCTCCTACAATGAGCAGTTCTTC. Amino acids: CASSLRGPSYNEQFF.

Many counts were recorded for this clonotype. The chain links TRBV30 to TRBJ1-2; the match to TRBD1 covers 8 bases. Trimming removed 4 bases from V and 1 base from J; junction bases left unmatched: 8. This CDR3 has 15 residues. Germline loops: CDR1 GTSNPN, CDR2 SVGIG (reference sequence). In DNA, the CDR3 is TGTGCCTGGACATGGAAGACAGGGGTTAACTATGGCTACACCTTC. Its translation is CAWTWKTGVNYGYTF.

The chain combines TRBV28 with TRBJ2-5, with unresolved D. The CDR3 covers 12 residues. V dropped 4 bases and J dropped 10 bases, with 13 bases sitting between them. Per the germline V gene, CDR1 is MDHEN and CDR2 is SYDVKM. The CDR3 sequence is CASSYPRALQYF. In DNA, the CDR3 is TGTGCCAGCAGTTACCCACGAGCTCTCCAGTACTTC.

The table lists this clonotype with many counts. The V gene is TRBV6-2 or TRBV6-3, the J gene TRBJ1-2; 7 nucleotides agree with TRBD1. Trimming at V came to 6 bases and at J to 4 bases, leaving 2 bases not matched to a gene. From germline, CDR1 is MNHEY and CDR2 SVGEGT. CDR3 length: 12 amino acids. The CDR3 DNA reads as TGTGCCAGCAGACCAGGGGGCTATGGCTACACCTTC. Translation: CASRPGGYGYTF.

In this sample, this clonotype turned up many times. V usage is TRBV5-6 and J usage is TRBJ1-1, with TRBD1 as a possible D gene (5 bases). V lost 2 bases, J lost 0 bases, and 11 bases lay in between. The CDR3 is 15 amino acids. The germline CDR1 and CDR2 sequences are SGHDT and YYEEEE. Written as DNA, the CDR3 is TGTGCCAGCAGCTTCGGGACGGTTATGAACACTGAAGCTTTCTTT. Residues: CASSFGTVMNTEAFF.